This T cell receptor (beta chain) was sequenced during a study of OX40 agonist ivuxolimab in advanced cancers. The germline V gene has CDR1 MNHNS and CDR2 SASEGT. This CDR3 has 12 residues. Concerning this clone itself: At one end the junction does not follow the germline gene, possibly because of a read error.

Produced via immunoSEQ multiplex PCR; TCRdb's table is partial and in-frame only. The sample has about 68,000 clones, roughly nine tenths seen once. The TCR originated in an adult with an advanced solid tumor such as melanoma, head and neck, liver or kidney cancer. This sample comprised CD4+ or CD8+ T cells sorted from blood, obtained in a trial of the OX40 agonist ivuxolimab. This chain connects TRBV6-1 to TRBJ1-2; D is possibly TRBD1 (5 bases). This CDR3 reads CASSESRRDFNF. In DNA, the CDR3 is TGTGCCAGCAGTGAATCCCGAAGGGACTTCAACTTC.